One sample yielded the 23 T cell receptor beta chains listed below, sequenced in a study of T-cell memory formation after mild COVID-19. MiXCR was run by TCRdb on the 5' RACE reads, yielding one entry per CDR3 protein. The repertoire includes about 240,000 distinct CDR3 sequences, around a tenth of them detected once, and around 23% sits in the top ten. Sequencing input: PBMCs or a T cell subset sorted from them (not recorded which). Source of these receptors: a man aged 18 to 35 who had mild COVID-19 (a few samples of this study predate the infection). Cell type and time point are not known.

The chain recombines TRBV2 with TRBJ1-1; 7 bases fit TRBD1. CDR1 and CDR2 from the germline V gene are SNHLY and FYNNEI. The CDR3 sequence is 15 residues long. Unmatched junction bases numbered 7, after V lost 6 bases and J lost 0 bases. CDR3 protein: CASSRQGLMNTEAFF. Here the CDR3 DNA reads TGTGCCAGCAGCCGACAGGGACTCATGAACACTGAAGCTTTCTTT.

This clonotype was seen a few times. The V and J genes are TRBV10-1 and TRBJ2-2, with 7 bases matching TRBD1. The V gene's germline CDR1 is WNHNN and CDR2 SYGVQD (reference sequence). The J segment lost 7 bases and the V segment lost 6 bases, leaving 5 bases of the junction unmatched. The CDR3 totals 13 residues. In DNA, the CDR3 is TGCGCCAGCAGCAGACAGGGCGGCGGGGAGCTGTTTTTT. Translated, it gives CASSRQGGGELFF.

This chain uses TRBV5-1 with TRBJ1-6, with TRBD1 matching over 7 bases. The CDR3 covers 14 residues. V trimming: 4 bases; J trimming: 10 bases; junction bases outside the gene matches: 8. CDR1 SGHRS and CDR2 YFSETQ come from the germline V gene. The CDR3 DNA reads TGCGCCAGCAGCCGAACAGGGGATGGCTCACCCCTCCACTTT. Protein: CASSRTGDGSPLHF. Looking up the rest from reference TRBV5-1 and TRBJ1-6 gives the full variable domain: KAGVTQTPRYLIKTRGQQVTLSCSPISGHRSVSWYQQTPGQGLQFLFEYFSETQRNKGNFPGRFSGRQFSNSRSEMNVSTLELGDSALYLCASSRTGDGSPLHFGNGTRLTVT.

The rearrangement uses TRBV7-2 and TRBJ1-1; 9 bases are a match to TRBD1. The junction had 8 bases not matched to a gene; V was cut back by 5 bases and J by 4 bases. In germline, CDR1 is SGHTA, CDR2 FQGNSA. This CDR3 region has 15 residues. CDR3 nucleotide sequence: TGTGCCAGCAGCCAACAGGGGGCTGAGATCACTGAAGCTTTCTTT. It yields the protein CASSQQGAEITEAFF. The entire variable domain, with the rest obtained from reference TRBV7-2 and TRBJ1-1, is as follows: GAGVSQSPSNKVTEKGKDVELRCDPISGHTALYWYRQSLGQGLEFLIYFQGNSAPDKSGLPSDRFSAERTGGSVSTLTIQRTQQEDSAVYLCASSQQGAEITEAFFGQGTRLTVV.

This chain connects TRBV5-6 to TRBJ2-1; TRBD2 matches 9 bases. With V trimmed by 1 base and J by 10 bases, 9 bases remained unmatched. The CDR3 consists of 15 residues. CDR1 is SGHDT, CDR2 YYEEEE, per germline. The CDR3 DNA sequence: TGTGCCAGCAGCTTGTCAGGCGGGGGGGCACGGGAGCAGTTCTTC. Translation gives CASSLSGGGAREQFF.

CDR3 coding DNA: TGTGCCAGCAGCCAGGGGGGACAGCTACCAAATCAGCCCCAGCATTTT. The encoded protein is CASSQGGQLPNQPQHF. The chain recombines TRBV4-2 with TRBJ1-5; 7 bases agree with TRBD1. The CDR3 sequence is 16 residues long. V lost 3 bases, J lost 4 bases, and 9 bases stayed unmatched. The V gene's germline CDR1 is LGHNA and CDR2 YNFKEQ.

This clonotype has just a few counts. V and J are TRBV29-1 and TRBJ2-7, with TRBD1 matching 8 bases. Germline-derived CDR1 and CDR2 are SQVTM and ANQGSEA. The CDR3 consists of 12 residues. V dropped 3 bases and J dropped 2; count of bases not matched to a gene: 0. CDR3 amino acids: CSVEDRAYEQYV. The CDR3 DNA follows: TGCAGCGTTGAGGACAGGGCCTACGAGCAGTACGTC.

This clonotype was detected many times. J is TRBJ1-5 and V is TRBV11-2; no definite D call. Trimming cost V 1 base and J 1 base, with 11 bases left between them. The CDR3 loop spans 16 amino acids. Germline-derived CDR1 and CDR2 are SGHAT and FQNNGV. CDR3 in DNA: TGTGCCAGCAGCTTAGGGGTCGGCGGGAGCAATCAGCCCCAGCATTTT. As protein: CASSLGVGGSNQPQHF. The whole variable domain, filled in from reference TRBV11-2 and TRBJ1-5, reads EAGVAQSPRYKIIEKRQSVAFWCNPISGHATLYWYQQILGQGPKLLIQFQNNGVVDDSQLPKDRFSAERLKGVDSTLKIQPAKLEDSAVYLCASSLGVGGSNQPQHFGDGTRLSIL.

This clonotype was observed a few times. The gene calls are TRBV7-8 and TRBJ1-5, with D tentatively TRBD1 (6 bases). The germline V gene has CDR1 SGHVS and CDR2 FQNEAQ. This CDR3 comprises 14 residues. V lost 6 bases, J lost 2 bases, and 11 bases lay in between. The CDR3 loop reads CASRQGWGNQPQHF. CDR3 DNA sequence: TGTGCCAGCAGACAGGGATGGGGCAATCAGCCCCAGCATTTT.

This clonotype was seen only a few times. This chain links TRBV30 with TRBJ1-2, with D uncertain. This CDR3 contains 13 residues. V lost 5 bases and J lost 4, with 14 bases in between. Germline V gene sequence: CDR1 GTSNPN, CDR2 SVGIG (reference sequence). In DNA form, the CDR3 reads TGTGCCTGGGCTAAGGGTCGGCTCTATGGCTACACCTTC. Amino acid sequence: CAWAKGRLYGYTF.

As concerns this clonotype: One end of the junction fails to match germline, which may point to a read error. V usage is TRBV4-3 and J usage is TRBJ2-2, with 8 bases fitting TRBD1. The CDR3 length is 17 residues. CDR1 and CDR2 from the germline V gene are LGHNA and YSLEER. CDR3 DNA sequence: TGCGCCAGCAGCAAAGACGCAGGGGGCTCGCACACCGGGGAGCTGTTTTTT. Protein sequence: CASSKDAGGSHTGELFF.

This clonotype occurred a few times. This sequence joins TRBV7-9 and TRBJ1-5, with unresolved D. The germline V gene encodes CDR1 SEHNR and CDR2 FQNEAQ (reference sequence). The CDR3 runs to 15 residues. V was pared by 1 base and J by 7 bases, with 14 bases between. The CDR3 protein is CASSLGSGLSQPQHF. CDR3 bases: TGTGCCAGCAGCTTAGGTTCAGGCCTATCCCAGCCCCAGCATTTT.

The rearrangement uses TRBV19 and TRBJ2-3; D is possibly TRBD1 (6 bases). From germline, CDR1 is LNHDA and CDR2 SQIVND (reference sequence). With 5 bases removed from V and 4 bases from J, the gap between germline ends came to 10 bases. The length of the CDR3 is 13 residues. Here the CDR3 reads CASSPTGSDTQYF. The CDR3 DNA reads TGTGCCAGTAGTCCGACAGGCTCAGATACGCAGTATTTT.

This clonotype was observed a few times. The chain combines TRBV20-1 with TRBJ2-5, with 7 bases that match TRBD2. Germline-derived CDR1 and CDR2 are DFQATT and SNEGSKA (reference sequence). V shed 3 bases, J shed 0 bases, and the junction held 13 bases outside the gene matches. The CDR3 has 17 residues. CDR3 loop: CSASQEGGREYQETQYF. The CDR3 nucleotides are TGCAGTGCTAGCCAGGAGGGAGGGAGGGAGTACCAAGAGACCCAGTACTTC.

This clonotype was counted many times. The chain joins TRBV5-5 to TRBJ2-4; D may correspond to TRBD1 or TRBD2 (5 bases each). The V gene's germline CDR1 is SGHKS and CDR2 YYEKEE (reference sequence). The CDR3 sequence is 14 residues long. V lost 4 bases and J lost 7, with 15 bases in between. CDR3 amino acids: CASSAGLEGNIQYF. CDR3 DNA: TGTGCCAGCAGCGCCGGGCTAGAGGGGAACATTCAGTACTTC.

The J gene is TRBJ2-3, the V gene TRBV19; D is uncertain. Germline assignment: CDR1 LNHDA and CDR2 SQIVND (reference sequence). There are 17 residues in the CDR3. Trimming removed 6 bases from V and 2 bases from J, with 21 bases in between. CDR3 sequence reads: CASSESGKPPYTDTQYF. The DNA of the CDR3 is TGTGCCAGTAGCGAGAGTGGGAAGCCCCCCTACACAGATACGCAGTATTTT.

The chain uses TRBV5-6 and TRBJ2-1; D is unresolved. The V and J ends lost 4 bases and 0 bases respectively, with 14 bases between them. This CDR3 spans 16 amino acids. Germline V CDR1 and CDR2: SGHDT, YYEEEE. The CDR3: CASSRQVISSYNEQFF. In DNA form, the CDR3 reads TGTGCCAGCAGCCGCCAGGTGATTAGCTCCTACAATGAGCAGTTCTTC. The full variable domain, its missing parts supplied by reference TRBV5-6 and TRBJ2-1, is DAGVTQSPTHLIKTRGQQVTLRCSPKSGHDTVSWYQQALGQGPQFIFQYYEEEERQRGNFPDRFSGHQFPNYSSELNVNALLLGDSALYLCASSRQVISSYNEQFFGPGTRLTVL.

This clonotype was seen a few times. V is TRBV12-3 or TRBV12-4 and J is TRBJ2-1; D not resolved. The CDR3 is 13 amino acids. The V and J ends lost 6 bases and 9 bases respectively, with 15 bases between them. CDR3 amino acids: CASRLGPSSEQFF. The CDR3 coding sequence is TGTGCCAGCAGGCTAGGTCCCAGCTCTGAGCAGTTCTTC.

This clonotype came up many times. The chain carries TRBV28 and TRBJ1-5; perhaps TRBD1 as D (5 bases). V lost 4 bases and J lost 2, with 12 bases in between. This CDR3 is 15 amino acids long. CDR1 and CDR2 from the germline V gene are MDHEN and SYDVKM. The CDR3 nucleotides are TGTGCCAGCAGTTCCGGGGGATCGGGCAATCAGCCCCAGCATTTT. Translation: CASSSGGSGNQPQHF.

This clonotype was counted between two and nine times. The chain recombines TRBV27 with TRBJ2-5; perhaps TRBD2 as D (7 bases). Germline V CDR1 and CDR2: MNHEY, SMNVEV (reference sequence). Between the trimmed V and J ends, which lost 2 bases and 5 bases, there was a span of 18 bases. CDR3 length: 16 residues. CDR3 DNA sequence: TGTGCCAGCAGTTTAGGGGGGGCTTCCTCCGGGGAGACCCAGTACTTC. It encodes CASSLGGASSGETQYF.

The chain combines TRBV7-3 with TRBJ1-1, with D hard to call. Trimming cost V 6 bases and J 1 base, with 9 bases left between them. The CDR3 totals 13 residues. Looked up from germline, CDR1 is SGHTA and CDR2 is FQGTGA. The CDR3 here is CASRLDANTEAFF. Here the CDR3 DNA reads TGTGCCAGCAGACTCGATGCGAACACTGAAGCTTTCTTT. Using reference TRBV7-3 and TRBJ1-1 for the parts outside the CDR3, the full variable domain is GAGVSQTPSNKVTEKGKYVELRCDPISGHTALYWYRQSLGQGPEFLIYFQGTGAADDSGLPNDRFFAVRPEGSVSTLKIQRTERGDSAVYLCASRLDANTEAFFGQGTRLTVV.

The chain carries TRBV7-2 and TRBJ2-3, with TRBD1 matching over 10 bases. The germline gives CDR1 SGHTA, CDR2 FQGNSA. The CDR3 sequence is 15 residues long. With V trimmed by 3 bases and J by 6 bases, 6 bases remained unmatched. The CDR3 region has the DNA TGTGCCAGCAGCTTCACGGGACAGGGGAGGGATACGCAGTATTTT. It translates to CASSFTGQGRDTQYF.

Only a few counts were recorded for this clonotype. The chain links TRBV9 to TRBJ2-3, with 8 bases that match TRBD1. The CDR3 has 11 amino acids. Germline loops: CDR1 SGDLS, CDR2 YYNGEE. The junction had 1 base not matched to a gene; V was cut back by 3 bases and J by 10 bases. CDR3 loop: CASSATGAQYF. Here the CDR3 DNA reads TGTGCCAGCAGCGCGACAGGGGCGCAGTATTTT.